These 8 T cell receptor beta chains originate from one sample sequenced in a study of blood T cell repertoires in COVID-19. Repertoires were generated with immunoSEQ multiplex PCR, while TCRdb's copy carries only in-frame clones and drops some. The sample holds 300,000 or so clones, around four fifths seen once. Sequencing input: peripheral blood. The receptors shown here come from a woman in her 50s with acute or convalescent COVID-19.

Concerning this clone itself: Since no conserved phenylalanine or tryptophan closes the CDR3, a read error is the likely cause. Because the CDR3's place on the DNA is in doubt, the DNA is left out and the CDR3 is given as listed by TCRdb. The chain links TRBV6-5 to TRBJ2-7; TRBD2 is the table's D call and was not checked against the DNA. The V gene's germline CDR1 is MNHEY and CDR2 SVGAGI. The CDR3 adds up to 11 amino acids, both ends counted. CDR3: CASSYSSERGS.

The CDR3 DNA reads TGTGCCAGCAGCCTCCTTTTCGAGACAGGGAATGGCTACACCTTC. Translated: CASSLLFETGNGYTF. The chain combines TRBV5-4 with TRBJ1-2; TRBD1 aligns across 7 bases. CDR3 size: 15 residues. Germline V gene sequence: CDR1 SGHNT, CDR2 YYREEE (reference sequence). After removal of 4 bases from V and 6 bases from J, the junction contained 12 bases not matched to a gene.

This chain connects TRBV5-1 to TRBJ1-1; 10 bases fit TRBD1. CDR3 length equals 15 residues. Germline values: CDR1 SGHRS, CDR2 YFSETQ. Trimming cost V 2 bases and J 5 bases; bases outside gene matches: 6. The CDR3 is CASSFYGTGDTEAFF. DNA for the CDR3: TGCGCCAGCAGCTTTTACGGGACAGGGGATACTGAAGCTTTCTTT.

This clone showed up just once. The CDR3 loop is CASSALRSLNTEAFF. CDR3 sequence (DNA): TGTGCCAGCAGTGCCCTCCGGTCCCTGAACACTGAAGCTTTCTTT. The chain combines TRBV6-2 or TRBV6-3 with TRBJ1-1, with no clear D. Deletions cut 5 bases from V and 0 bases from J, with 13 bases between. This CDR3 contains 15 residues. In germline, CDR1 is MNHEY, CDR2 SVGEGT.

This chain uses TRBV2 with TRBJ1-6; TRBD1 is a possible D gene (5 bases). In germline, CDR1 is SNHLY, CDR2 FYNNEI. The V gene lost 5 bases and the J gene lost 5 bases, with 16 bases spanning the gap. This CDR3 is built from 16 residues. In nucleotides, the CDR3 is TGTGCCAGCAGTTTCCGGACTACAGGTGATAATTCACCCCTCCACTTT. Amino acid sequence: CASSFRTTGDNSPLHF.

This clone was picked up a small number of times. The V gene is TRBV21-1, the J gene TRBJ2-7; the table's D call TRBD1 went unverified against the DNA. TRBV21-1 is classified as a pseudogene. The CDR3 runs 12 residues. Here the CDR3 DNA reads TGTGCCGGAACTACAGGGGTTTACGAGCAGTACGTC. It codes for CAGTTGVYEQYV.

The chain employs TRBV5-1 and TRBJ2-7; 9 positions agree with TRBD1. This CDR3 comprises 15 residues. CDR1 is SGHRS and CDR2 is YFSETQ in the germline V gene. The J segment lost 3 bases and the V segment lost 3 bases, leaving 7 bases of the junction unmatched. CDR3 protein: CASSWGQGPDYEQYV. The CDR3 region has the DNA TGCGCCAGCAGCTGGGGACAGGGCCCGGACTACGAGCAGTACGTC.

This clone was seen only once. The chain carries TRBV24-1 and TRBJ2-1; 7 bases line up with TRBD2. The germline V gene has CDR1 KGHDR and CDR2 SFDVKD. The CDR3 runs 14 residues. V shed 7 bases, J shed 7 bases, and the junction held 9 bases outside the gene matches. CDR3 DNA: TGTGCCACCAGGGGGGGAGGGGCGAGGAATGAGCAGTTCTTC. Translated: CATRGGGARNEQFF.